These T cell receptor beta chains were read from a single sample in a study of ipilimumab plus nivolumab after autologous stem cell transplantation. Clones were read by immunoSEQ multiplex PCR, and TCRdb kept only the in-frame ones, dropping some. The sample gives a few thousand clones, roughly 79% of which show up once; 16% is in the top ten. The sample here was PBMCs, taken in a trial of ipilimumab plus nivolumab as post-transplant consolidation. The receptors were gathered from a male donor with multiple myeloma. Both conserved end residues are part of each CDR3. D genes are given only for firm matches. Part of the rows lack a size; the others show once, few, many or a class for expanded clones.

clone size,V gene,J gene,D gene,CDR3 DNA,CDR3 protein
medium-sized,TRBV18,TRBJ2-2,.,TGTGCCAGCTCACCCCGGGACTCGTCGGCCGGGGAGCTGTTTTTT,CASSPRDSSAGELFF
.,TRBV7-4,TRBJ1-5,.,TGTGCCAGCAGCCCCGGGGAGGGTCAGCCCCAGCATTTT,CASSPGEGQPQHF
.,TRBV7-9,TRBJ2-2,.,TGTGCCAGCAGCTTAATTTTGAACACCGGGGAGCTGTTTTTT,CASSLILNTGELFF
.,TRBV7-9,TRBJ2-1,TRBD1,TGTGCCAGCAGTCGACAGGGTGGCAATGAGCAGTTCTTC,CASSRQGGNEQFF
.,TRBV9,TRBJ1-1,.,TGTGCCAGCAGCGTAACCGGTGGGGGGGGCACTGAAGCTTTCTTT,CASSVTGGGGTEAFF
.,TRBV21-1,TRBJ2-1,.,TGTGCCAGCAGCAAAGAATTGACTAGCGGGGGGGATAGCTCCTACAATGAGCAGTTCTTC,CASSKELTSGGDSSYNEQFF
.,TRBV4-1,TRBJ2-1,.,TGCGCCAGCAGCCAACCCCAGGGTTACAATGAGCAGTTCTTC,CASSQPQGYNEQFF
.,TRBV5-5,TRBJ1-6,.,TGTGCCAGCAGCCTCGAGGATGTCCCCCTCCACTTT,CASSLEDVPLHF
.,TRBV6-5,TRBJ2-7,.,TGTGCCAGCAGTTACTCAGACGGTCCCTACGAGCAGCACTTC,CASSYSDGPYEQHF
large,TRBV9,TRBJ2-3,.,TGTGCCAGCAGCGTAGGTACCGGAGATACGCAGTATTTT,CASSVGTGDTQYF
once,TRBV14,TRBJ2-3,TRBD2,TGTGCCAGCAGCCAAGGACTAGCGGGGGGATCGGATACGCAGTATTTT,CASSQGLAGGSDTQYF
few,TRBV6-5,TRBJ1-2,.,TGTGCCAGCAGTTACGCGGGGGACTATGGCTACACCTTC,CASSYAGDYGYTF
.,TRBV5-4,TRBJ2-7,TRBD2,TGTGCCAGCAGCTTGGATACTAGCGGGGGTTACGAGCAGTACTTC,CASSLDTSGGYEQYF
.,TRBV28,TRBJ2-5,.,TGTGCCAGCAGTTTATGGGGCGGGATCCAAGAGACCCAGTACTTC,CASSLWGGIQETQYF
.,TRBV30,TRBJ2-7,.,TGTGCCTGGAGTGTTGTTTCCCCCTACGAGCAGTACTTC,CAWSVVSPYEQYF
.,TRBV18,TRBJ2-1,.,TGTGCCAGCTCAGCTGTAGGGGGAGATGAGCAGTTCTTC,CASSAVGGDEQFF
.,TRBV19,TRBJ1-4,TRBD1,TGTGCCAGTAGTATATCCCGGACAGGCGAAAAACTGTTTTTT,CASSISRTGEKLFF
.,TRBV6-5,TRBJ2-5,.,TGTGCCAGCAGTCAGGGCAAGGAGACCCAGTACTTC,CASSQGKETQYF
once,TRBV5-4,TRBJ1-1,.,TGCGCTAGTGCGAGGGGGAACACTGAAGCTTTCTTT,CASARGNTEAFF
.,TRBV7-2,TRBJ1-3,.,TGTGCCAGCAGCTTCGGAGGGGGAAACACCATATATTTT,CASSFGGGNTIYF
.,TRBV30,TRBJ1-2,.,TGTGCCTGTCTTCAGGGGATCTCCTATGGCTACACCTTC,CACLQGISYGYTF
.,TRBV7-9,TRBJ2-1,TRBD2,TGTGCCAGCAGCGTCGCTAGCGGGGGAATCTACAATGAGCAGTTCTTC,CASSVASGGIYNEQFF
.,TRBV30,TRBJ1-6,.,TGTGTCTGGAGTGGGTTGAAGGGAGGCTCACCCCTCCACTTT,CVWSGLKGGSPLHF
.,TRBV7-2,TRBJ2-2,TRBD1,TGTGCCAGCAGCTCGAACAGGGGCCGGGGAGCTGTTTTT,CASSSNRGRGAVF
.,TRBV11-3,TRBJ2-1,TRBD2,TGTGCCAGCAGCTTAGATCCCGGGGGGGGGCTCAATGAGCAGTTCTTC,CASSLDPGGGLNEQFF
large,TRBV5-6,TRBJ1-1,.,TGTGCCAGCAGCTTGCGGGGCACTGAAGCTTTCTTT,CASSLRGTEAFF
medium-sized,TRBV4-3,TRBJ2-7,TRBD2,TGCGCCAGCAGCCAAGACCTGAGCGGGGGGGCCCACGAGCAGTACTTC,CASSQDLSGGAHEQYF
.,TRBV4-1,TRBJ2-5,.,TGCGCCAGCAGCCAACGGACAGAAGAGACCCAGTACTTC,CASSQRTEETQYF